The 11 T cell receptor beta chains below were found in one sample sequenced in a study of T-cell memory formation after mild COVID-19. In TCRdb, the 5' RACE reads were re-called with MiXCR into one record per CDR3 protein. The sample yields 350,000 to 500,000 distinct CDR3 sequences, roughly 18% seen once. The sequenced material came from PBMCs or a T cell subset sorted from them (not recorded which). All receptors derive from a man between 18 and 35 years old who had mild COVID-19 (a few samples of this study predate the infection). Cell type and time point are not known.

The sample holds a few counts of this clonotype. Here the CDR3 DNA reads TGTGCCAGCTCATCCGGGACAGGCCGGACCGGGGAGCTGTTTTTT. It yields the protein CASSSGTGRTGELFF. V usage is TRBV18 and J usage is TRBJ2-2, with 8 bases that match TRBD1. CDR1 and CDR2 (germline): KGHSH, LQKENI. The CDR3 loop spans 15 amino acids. The ends lost 5 bases at V and 5 bases at J; junction bases unmatched: 7.

This clonotype was observed a handful of times. This rearrangement joins TRBV9 to TRBJ1-1; D perhaps matches TRBD1 (5 bases). CDR1 SGDLS and CDR2 YYNGEE come from the germline V gene. Trimming took off 0 bases at V and 8 bases at J, with 11 bases between the two ends. This CDR3 is built from 13 residues. The CDR3 DNA sequence: TGTGCCAGCAGCGTAGCTATTGGGGGGGAAGCTTTCTTT. Translating it yields CASSVAIGGEAFF.

The chain is built from TRBV5-6 and TRBJ2-1; 9 bases agree with TRBD1. CDR1 and CDR2 (germline): SGHDT, YYEEEE. The CDR3 totals 15 residues. Unmatched junction bases numbered 2, after V lost 2 bases and J lost 2 bases. The CDR3 reads CASSLGDRAYNEQFF. The CDR3 DNA reads TGTGCCAGCAGCTTAGGGGACAGGGCCTACAATGAGCAGTTCTTC.

This sequence joins TRBV6-4 and TRBJ2-4; 10 bases align to TRBD2. The CDR3 is 15 residues long. Germline V gene data show CDR1 as MRHNA and CDR2 as SNTAGT. J gave up 6 bases and V 2 bases, and 4 bases lay outside the gene matches. The CDR3 spells CASSDQAGGGNIQYF. CDR3 nucleotides: TGTGCCAGCAGTGACCAAGCGGGGGGGGGAAACATTCAGTACTTC.

This clonotype was seen only a few times. The chain uses TRBV7-2 and TRBJ2-1, with D tentatively TRBD1 or TRBD2 (5 bases each). CDR1 is SGHTA and CDR2 is FQGNSA in the germline V gene. V lost 5 bases and J 8 bases, leaving 19 bases between the germline ends. This CDR3 has 15 amino acids. The DNA for the CDR3 is TGTGCCAGCAGCCAAATCTACGGGGCCGGGGATGAGCAGTTCTTC. Translating it yields CASSQIYGAGDEQFF.

This clonotype was counted a few times. Here the CDR3 reads CSAWTERSPTQGAFF. The CDR3 nucleotides read TGCAGCGCATGGACAGAGAGGAGCCCTACTCAAGGAGCTTTCTTT. This chain joins TRBV29-1 and TRBJ1-1; maybe TRBD1 (6 bases). Per the germline V gene, CDR1 is SQVTM and CDR2 is ANQGSEA. The CDR3 spans 15 residues. Trimming removed 7 bases from V and 10 bases from J, with 28 bases in between.

This clonotype appeared a few times. Germline is not matched at one junction end, which may reflect a read error. The chain joins TRBV7-7 to TRBJ2-1; 11 nucleotides match TRBD2. The CDR3 sequence is 15 residues long. The germline gives CDR1 SSHAT, CDR2 FNYEAQ (reference sequence). The CDR3 DNA follows: TGTGCTAGCAGCTCCAATAGCGGGGGGGTTAATGAGCAGTTCTTC. Protein product: CASSSNSGGVNEQFF.

Concerning this clonotype: The junction does not match germline at one end; this may be a read error. This chain links TRBV10-3 with TRBJ1-3, with a tentative D call TRBD1 (5 bases). Germline V gives CDR1 ENHRY, CDR2 SYGVKD. The CDR3 consists of 14 residues. The CDR3 protein is CAIRTSGSENTIYF. CDR3 DNA: TGTGCCATCCGCACCTCAGGGTCTGAAAACACCATATATTTT.

The chain links TRBV6-4 to TRBJ2-1, with a weak D call TRBD2 (5 bases). Germline CDR1 and CDR2: MRHNA and SNTAGT. This CDR3 is built from 16 residues. Deletions cut 5 bases from V and 0 bases from J, with 14 bases between. CDR3 nucleotides: TGTGCCAGCAGTCCCGAAGGAGGTAGCTCCTACAATGAGCAGTTCTTC. It codes for CASSPEGGSSYNEQFF.

This clonotype has only a few counts. This sequence joins TRBV29-1 and TRBJ1-1; perhaps TRBD1 as D (5 bases). Germline assignment: CDR1 SQVTM and CDR2 ANQGSEA. Trimming took off 6 bases at V and 11 bases at J, with 13 bases between the two ends. CDR3 length equals 10 residues. The CDR3 DNA is TGCAGCGTGGAGCGACAGCAGGCTTTCTTT. Amino acids: CSVERQQAFF.

This clonotype has just a few counts. The chain uses TRBV5-1 and TRBJ2-2; no clear D gene. Between the trimmed V and J ends, which lost 0 bases and 1 base, there was a span of 13 bases. The germline V gene encodes CDR1 SGHRS and CDR2 YFSETQ. The CDR3 totals 17 residues. The CDR3 DNA is TGCGCCAGCAGCTTGGGTTTCGGAGTGGAGAACACCGGGGAGCTGTTTTTT. Residues: CASSLGFGVENTGELFF.